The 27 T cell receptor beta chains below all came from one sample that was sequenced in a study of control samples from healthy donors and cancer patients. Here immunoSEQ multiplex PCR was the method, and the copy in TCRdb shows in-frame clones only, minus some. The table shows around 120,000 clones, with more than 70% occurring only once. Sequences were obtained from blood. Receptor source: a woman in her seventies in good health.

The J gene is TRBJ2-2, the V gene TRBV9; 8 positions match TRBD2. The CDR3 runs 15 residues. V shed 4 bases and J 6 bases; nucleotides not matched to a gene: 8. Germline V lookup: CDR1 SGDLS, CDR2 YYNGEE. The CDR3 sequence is CASSPREGGAGELFF. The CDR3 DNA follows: TGTGCCAGCAGCCCCCGGGAGGGGGGGGCCGGGGAGCTGTTTTTT. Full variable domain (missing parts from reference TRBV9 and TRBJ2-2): DSGVTQTPKHLITATGQRVTLRCSPRSGDLSVYWYQQSLDQGLQFLIQYYNGEERAKGNILERFSAQQFPDLHSELNLSSLELGDSALYFCASSPREGGAGELFFGEGSRLTVL.

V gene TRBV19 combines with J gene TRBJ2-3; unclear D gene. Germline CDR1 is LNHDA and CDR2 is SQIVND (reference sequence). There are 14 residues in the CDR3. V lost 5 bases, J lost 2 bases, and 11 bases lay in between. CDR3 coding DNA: TGTGCCAGTAGTGAACCGGGCCTCACAGATACGCAGTATTTT. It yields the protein CASSEPGLTDTQYF.

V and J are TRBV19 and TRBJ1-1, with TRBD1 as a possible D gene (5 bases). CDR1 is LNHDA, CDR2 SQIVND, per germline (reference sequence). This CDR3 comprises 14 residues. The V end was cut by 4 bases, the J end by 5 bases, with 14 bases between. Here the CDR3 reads CASSTPFGGTEAFF. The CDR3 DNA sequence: TGTGCCAGTAGTACGCCTTTTGGGGGGACTGAAGCTTTCTTT.

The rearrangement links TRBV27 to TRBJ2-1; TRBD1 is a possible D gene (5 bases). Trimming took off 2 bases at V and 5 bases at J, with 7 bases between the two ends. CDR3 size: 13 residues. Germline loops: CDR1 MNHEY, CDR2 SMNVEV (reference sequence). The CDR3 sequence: CASSLGADNEQFF. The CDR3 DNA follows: TGTGCCAGCAGTTTAGGGGCCGACAATGAGCAGTTCTTC.

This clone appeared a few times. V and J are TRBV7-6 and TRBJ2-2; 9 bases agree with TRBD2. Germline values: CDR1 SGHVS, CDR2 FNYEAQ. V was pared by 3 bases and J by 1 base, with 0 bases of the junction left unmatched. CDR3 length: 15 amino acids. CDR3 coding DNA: TGTGCCAGCAGCTTGACTAGCGGGAACACCGGGGAGCTGTTTTTT. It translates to CASSLTSGNTGELFF.

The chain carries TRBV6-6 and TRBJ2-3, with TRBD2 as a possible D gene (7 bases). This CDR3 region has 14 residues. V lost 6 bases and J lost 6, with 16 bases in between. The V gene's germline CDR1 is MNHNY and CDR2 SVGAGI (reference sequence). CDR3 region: CASRGTGGHDTQYF. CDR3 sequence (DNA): TGTGCCAGCAGAGGGACCGGGGGGCACGATACGCAGTATTTT.

The CDR3 bases are TGTGCCAGCAGCTTAGGGGAGGCAGGTTCTTTTCCAGAGACCCAGTACTTC. Protein product: CASSLGEAGSFPETQYF. The chain is built from TRBV7-9 and TRBJ2-5, with D possibly TRBD2 on 6 matching bases. CDR1 is SEHNR and CDR2 is FQNEAQ in the germline V gene (reference sequence). The CDR3 is 17 residues long. V dropped 1 base and J dropped 4 bases, with 19 bases sitting between them.

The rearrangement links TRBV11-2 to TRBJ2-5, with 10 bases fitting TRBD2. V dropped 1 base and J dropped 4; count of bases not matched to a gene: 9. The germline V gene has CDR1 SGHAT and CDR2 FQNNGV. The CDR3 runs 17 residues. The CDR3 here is CASSLAERGGLGETQYF. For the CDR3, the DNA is TGTGCCAGCAGCTTAGCCGAGCGGGGGGGCCTTGGAGAGACCCAGTACTTC.

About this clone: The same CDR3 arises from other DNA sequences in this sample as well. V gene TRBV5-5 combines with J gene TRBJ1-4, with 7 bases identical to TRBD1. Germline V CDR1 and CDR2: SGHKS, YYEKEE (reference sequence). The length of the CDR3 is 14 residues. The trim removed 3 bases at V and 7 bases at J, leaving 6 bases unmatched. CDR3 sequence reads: CASSSQGFGEKLFF. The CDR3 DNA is TGTGCCAGCAGCTCACAGGGGTTTGGTGAAAAACTGTTTTTT.

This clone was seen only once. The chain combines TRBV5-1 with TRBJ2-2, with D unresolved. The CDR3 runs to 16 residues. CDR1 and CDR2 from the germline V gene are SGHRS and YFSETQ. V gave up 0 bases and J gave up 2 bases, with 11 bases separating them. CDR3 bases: TGCGCCAGCAGCTTGGCCGGGTCAGTTAACACCGGGGAGCTGTTTTTT. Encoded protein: CASSLAGSVNTGELFF.

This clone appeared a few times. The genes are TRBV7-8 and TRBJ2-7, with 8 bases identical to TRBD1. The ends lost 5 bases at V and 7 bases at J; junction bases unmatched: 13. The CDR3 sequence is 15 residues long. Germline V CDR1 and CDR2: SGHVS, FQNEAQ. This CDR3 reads CASSPGQGWTGEQYF. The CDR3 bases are TGTGCCAGCAGCCCAGGACAGGGATGGACGGGGGAGCAGTACTTC.

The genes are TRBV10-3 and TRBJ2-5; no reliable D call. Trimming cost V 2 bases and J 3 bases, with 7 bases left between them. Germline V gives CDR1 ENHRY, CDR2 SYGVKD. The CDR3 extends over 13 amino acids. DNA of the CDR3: TGTGCCATCAGTGAGATACTCAAAGAGACCCAGTACTTC. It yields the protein CAISEILKETQYF.

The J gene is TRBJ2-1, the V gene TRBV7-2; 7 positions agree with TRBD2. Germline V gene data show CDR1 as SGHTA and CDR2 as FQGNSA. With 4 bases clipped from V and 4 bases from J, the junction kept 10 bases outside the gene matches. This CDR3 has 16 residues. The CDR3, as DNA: TGTGCCAGCAGCTCCCAACCGGGACTACCGTACAATGAGCAGTTCTTC. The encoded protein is CASSSQPGLPYNEQFF. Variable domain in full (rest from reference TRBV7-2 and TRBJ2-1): GAGVSQSPSNKVTEKGKDVELRCDPISGHTALYWYRQSLGQGLEFLIYFQGNSAPDKSGLPSDRFSAERTGGSVSTLTIQRTQQEDSAVYLCASSSQPGLPYNEQFFGPGTRLTVL.

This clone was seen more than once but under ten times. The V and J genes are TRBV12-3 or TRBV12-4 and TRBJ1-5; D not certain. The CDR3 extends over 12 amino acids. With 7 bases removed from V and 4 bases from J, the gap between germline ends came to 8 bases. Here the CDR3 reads CASNYRNQPQHF. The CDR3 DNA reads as TGTGCCAGCAACTACAGAAATCAGCCCCAGCATTTT.

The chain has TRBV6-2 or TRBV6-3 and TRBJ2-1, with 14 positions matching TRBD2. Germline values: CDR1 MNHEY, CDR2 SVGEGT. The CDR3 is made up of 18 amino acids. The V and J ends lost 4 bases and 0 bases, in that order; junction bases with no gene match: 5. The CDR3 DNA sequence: TGTGCCAGCAGTTTAGCCGGGACTAGCGGGAGCTCCTACAATGAGCAGTTCTTC. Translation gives CASSLAGTSGSSYNEQFF.

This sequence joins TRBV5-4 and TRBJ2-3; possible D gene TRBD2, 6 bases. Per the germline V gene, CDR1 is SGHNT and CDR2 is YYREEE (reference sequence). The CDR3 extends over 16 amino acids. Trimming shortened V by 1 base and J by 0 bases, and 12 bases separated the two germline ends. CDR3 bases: TGTGCCAGCAGCTTGAGAGTAGGAGGGAGCACAGATACGCAGTATTTT. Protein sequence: CASSLRVGGSTDTQYF.

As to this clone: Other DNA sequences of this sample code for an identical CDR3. CDR3 sequence: CASSLGQGQETQYF. The CDR3 nucleotides are TGCGCCAGCAGCTTGGGCCAGGGACAAGAGACCCAGTACTTC. The rearrangement uses TRBV5-1 and TRBJ2-5; weak D call: TRBD1 (5 bases). The CDR3 contains 14 residues. V was cut by 0 bases and J by 2 bases, with 8 bases left in between. Germline CDR1 SGHRS, CDR2 YFSETQ.

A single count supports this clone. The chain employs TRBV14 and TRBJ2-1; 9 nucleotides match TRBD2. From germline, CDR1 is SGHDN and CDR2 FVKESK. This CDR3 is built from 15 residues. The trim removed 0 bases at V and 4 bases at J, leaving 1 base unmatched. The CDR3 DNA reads TGTGCCAGCAGCCAAGAGCGGGGGGGGTACAATGAGCAGTTCTTC. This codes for CASSQERGGYNEQFF.

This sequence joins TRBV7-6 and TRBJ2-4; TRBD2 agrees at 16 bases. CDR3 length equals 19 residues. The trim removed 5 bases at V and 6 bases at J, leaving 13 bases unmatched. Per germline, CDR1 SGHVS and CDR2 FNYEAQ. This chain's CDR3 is CASSALPGTSGGAGNIQYF. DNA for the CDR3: TGTGCCAGCAGCGCACTACCCGGGACTAGCGGGGGGGCGGGAAACATTCAGTACTTC.

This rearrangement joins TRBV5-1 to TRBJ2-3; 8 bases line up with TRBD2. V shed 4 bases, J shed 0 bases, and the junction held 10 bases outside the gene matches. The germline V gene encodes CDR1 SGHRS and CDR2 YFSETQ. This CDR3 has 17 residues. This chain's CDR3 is CASSPGGGGSSTDTQYF. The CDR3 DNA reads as TGCGCCAGCAGCCCTGGCGGCGGGGGGTCAAGCACAGATACGCAGTATTTT. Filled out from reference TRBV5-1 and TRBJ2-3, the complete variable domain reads KAGVTQTPRYLIKTRGQQVTLSCSPISGHRSVSWYQQTPGQGLQFLFEYFSETQRNKGNFPGRFSGRQFSNSRSEMNVSTLELGDSALYLCASSPGGGGSSTDTQYFGPGTRLTVL.

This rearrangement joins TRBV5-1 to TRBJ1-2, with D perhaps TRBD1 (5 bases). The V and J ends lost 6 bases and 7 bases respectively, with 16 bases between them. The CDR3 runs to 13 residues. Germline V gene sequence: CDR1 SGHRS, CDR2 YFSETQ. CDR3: CASNQGRGAGYTF. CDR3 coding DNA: TGCGCCAGCAATCAGGGCCGCGGGGCTGGCTACACCTTC.

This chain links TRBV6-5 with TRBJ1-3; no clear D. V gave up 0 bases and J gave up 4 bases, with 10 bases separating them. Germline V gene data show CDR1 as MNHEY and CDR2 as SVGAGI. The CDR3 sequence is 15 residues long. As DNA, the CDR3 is TGTGCCAGCAGTTACTCGGAGGGCCAGGGAAACACCATATATTTT. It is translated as CASSYSEGQGNTIYF.

CDR3 coding DNA: TGTGCCAGCAGGAGACAGGGTGGTGAAAAACTGTTTTTT. Its translation: CASRRQGGEKLFF. V usage is TRBV6-5 and J usage is TRBJ1-4, with TRBD1 identical over 7 bases. Trimming at V came to 6 bases and at J to 7 bases, leaving 5 bases not matched to a gene. The germline CDR1 and CDR2 sequences are MNHEY and SVGAGI. CDR3 length equals 13 residues.

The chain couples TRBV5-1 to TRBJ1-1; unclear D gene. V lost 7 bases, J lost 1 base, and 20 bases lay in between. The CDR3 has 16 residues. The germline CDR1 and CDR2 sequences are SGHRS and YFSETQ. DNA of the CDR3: TGCGCCAGCTCCTTGAGGGCCTCATTCAAGAACACTGAAGCTTTCTTT. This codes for CASSLRASFKNTEAFF.

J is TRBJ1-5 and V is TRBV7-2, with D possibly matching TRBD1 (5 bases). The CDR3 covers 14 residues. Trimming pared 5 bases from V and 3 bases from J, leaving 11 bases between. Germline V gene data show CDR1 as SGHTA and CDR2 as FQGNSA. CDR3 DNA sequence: TGTGCCAGCAGCCACACAGGTCCCAATCAGCCCCAGCATTTT. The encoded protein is CASSHTGPNQPQHF.

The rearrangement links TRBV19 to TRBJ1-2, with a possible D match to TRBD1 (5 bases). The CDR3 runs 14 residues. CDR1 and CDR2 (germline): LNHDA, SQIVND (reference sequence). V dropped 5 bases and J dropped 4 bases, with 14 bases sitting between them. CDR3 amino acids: CASSQTRGPYGYTF. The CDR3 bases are TGTGCCAGTAGTCAAACCCGGGGACCCTATGGCTACACCTTC. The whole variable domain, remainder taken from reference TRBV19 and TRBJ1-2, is DGGITQSPKYLFRKEGQNVTLSCEQNLNHDAMYWYRQDPGQGLRLIYYSQIVNDFQKGDIAEGYSVSREKKESFPLTVTSAQKNPTAFYLCASSQTRGPYGYTFGSGTRLTVV.

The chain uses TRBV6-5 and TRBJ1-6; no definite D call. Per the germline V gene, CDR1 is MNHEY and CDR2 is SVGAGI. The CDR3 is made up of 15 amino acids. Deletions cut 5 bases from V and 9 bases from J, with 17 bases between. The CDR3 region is CASSREQGLGSPLHF. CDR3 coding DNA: TGTGCCAGCAGTCGGGAACAAGGGTTGGGTTCACCCCTCCACTTT.